Following are 27 T cell receptor beta chains from one sample sequenced in a study of shared clonotypes between healthy human individuals. Using immunoSEQ multiplex PCR, the repertoire was profiled, and TCRdb retains in-frame clones only, with some absent. The data hold millions of clones, with around 95% observed a single time. The sample comprised naive CD4+ T cells sorted from blood. This sample's subset: CD45RA+ positively selected. These receptors were obtained from a man younger than 35 in good health.

The chain is built from TRBV5-4 and TRBJ2-1; D gene uncertain. The CDR3 has 15 residues. Germline V lookup: CDR1 SGHNT, CDR2 YYREEE (reference sequence). Deletions cut 0 bases from V and 3 bases from J, with 10 bases between. The CDR3 DNA reads TGTGCCAGCAGCTTGGCAACTGCTCGCTACAATGAGCAGTTCTTC. Translated: CASSLATARYNEQFF. The entire variable domain, with the rest obtained from reference TRBV5-4 and TRBJ2-1, is as follows: ETGVTQSPTHLIKTRGQQVTLRCSSQSGHNTVSWYQQALGQGPQFIFQYYREEENGRGNFPPRFSGLQFPNYSSELNVNALELDDSALYLCASSLATARYNEQFFGPGTRLTVL.

The chain couples TRBV5-4 to TRBJ2-3, with TRBD2 identical over 8 bases. Trimming removed 0 bases from V and 1 base from J; junction bases left unmatched: 4. The CDR3 sequence is 16 residues long. The germline gives CDR1 SGHNT, CDR2 YYREEE (reference sequence). The CDR3: CASSLAAGGRTDTQYF. Here the CDR3 DNA reads TGTGCCAGCAGCTTGGCCGCGGGGGGACGCACAGATACGCAGTATTTT.

The CDR3 region is CASSPGLAGGDTQYF. Here the CDR3 DNA reads TGTGCCAGCAGCCCGGGACTAGCGGGAGGGGATACGCAGTATTTT. This chain uses TRBV7-9 with TRBJ2-3; 16 bases are shared with TRBD2. Trimming removed 5 bases from V and 6 bases from J; junction bases left unmatched: 2. CDR3 length: 15 residues. From germline, CDR1 is SEHNR and CDR2 FQNEAQ (reference sequence).

Of note for this clone: The same CDR3 also results from other DNA sequences found in this sample. The J gene is TRBJ1-3, the V gene TRBV7-9; maybe TRBD1 (5 bases). V lost 2 bases, J lost 2 bases, and 10 bases lay in between. CDR1 is SEHNR and CDR2 is FQNEAQ in the germline V gene (reference sequence). This CDR3 is 15 amino acids long. CDR3 DNA sequence: TGTGCCAGCAGCTTACAGGGTACCGCTGGAAACACCATATATTTT. It yields the protein CASSLQGTAGNTIYF.

The gene calls are TRBV12-5 and TRBJ2-5; TRBD1 or TRBD2 may be the D gene (5 bases each). The CDR3 is 13 amino acids. Germline V gene sequence: CDR1 LGHNT, CDR2 FRNRAP. Trimming removed 6 bases at V and 4 bases at J, with 12 bases between. CDR3 in DNA: TGTGCTAGTGGCCCTGGGGGTGGAGAGACCCAGTACTTC. This translates into CASGPGGGETQYF.

The rearrangement links TRBV19 to TRBJ1-5; the D gene is possibly TRBD1 (6 bases). The CDR3 extends over 15 amino acids. Trimming stripped 6 bases from V and 0 bases from J, with 12 bases between. Germline V lookup: CDR1 LNHDA, CDR2 SQIVND (reference sequence). In DNA form, the CDR3 reads TGTGCCAGTAGCAACGGACAGATTAGCAATCAGCCCCAGCATTTT. Translation: CASSNGQISNQPQHF.

The V gene is TRBV10-2, the J gene TRBJ2-2; 9 bases map to TRBD2. Germline values: CDR1 WSHSY, CDR2 SAAADI. The CDR3 sequence is 17 residues long. J was trimmed by 1 base and V by 6 bases; bases with no gene match: 9. The CDR3 reads CASRSPASGVNTGELFF. DNA of the CDR3: TGCGCCAGCAGGAGCCCGGCTAGCGGGGTGAACACCGGGGAGCTGTTTTTT.

The rearrangement links TRBV5-6 to TRBJ2-3, with D tentatively TRBD2 (8 bases). Germline loops: CDR1 SGHDT, CDR2 YYEEEE. The CDR3 extends over 16 amino acids. V lost 4 bases and J 2 bases, leaving 17 bases between the germline ends. The CDR3 region is CASSPGRDRYTDTQYF. In DNA, the CDR3 is TGTGCCAGCAGCCCCGGGAGGGACAGATACACAGATACGCAGTATTTT.

The chain employs TRBV5-8 and TRBJ1-5; possible D gene TRBD1, 5 bases. The V and J ends lost 4 bases and 4 bases respectively, with 12 bases between them. Germline V lookup: CDR1 SGHTS, CDR2 YDEGEE. The CDR3 covers 14 residues. The CDR3, as DNA: TGTGCCAGCAGCGTGGAGGGGCGAAATCAGCCCCAGCATTTT. This gives the protein CASSVEGRNQPQHF.

V usage is TRBV6-1 and J usage is TRBJ1-2; weak D call: TRBD1 (5 bases). The CDR3 runs 16 residues. With 4 bases removed from V and 0 bases from J, the gap between germline ends came to 15 bases. Germline CDR1 reads MNHNS; CDR2 reads SASEGT. The CDR3 nucleotides are TGTGCCAGCAGTGCACTTGGGACGGTCTCTAACTATGGCTACACCTTC. This translates into CASSALGTVSNYGYTF.

The chain couples TRBV6-5 to TRBJ1-1; D is unresolved. CDR1 is MNHEY, CDR2 SVGAGI, per germline. V shed 5 bases and J shed 1 base, with 14 bases lying between them. The CDR3 has 15 residues. CDR3 sequence (DNA): TGTGCCAGCAGTCAAATATCCAGACCGAACACTGAAGCTTTCTTT. Protein product: CASSQISRPNTEAFF.

This clone was seen just once. The rearrangement links TRBV6-5 to TRBJ1-5; 9 bases are shared with TRBD1. Trimming removed 10 bases from V and 4 bases from J; junction bases left unmatched: 11. The CDR3 loop spans 15 amino acids. Germline loops: CDR1 MNHEY, CDR2 SVGAGI. CDR3 protein: CATARGDRENQPQHF. The CDR3 DNA is TGTGCCACCGCCCGCGGGGACAGGGAAAATCAGCCCCAGCATTTT.

The chain recombines TRBV6-4 with TRBJ2-1, with a possible D match to TRBD1 (5 bases). Between the trimmed V and J ends, which lost 5 bases and 7 bases, there was a span of 18 bases. This CDR3 region has 15 residues. Germline CDR1 is MRHNA and CDR2 is SNTAGT. The CDR3 coding sequence is TGTGCCAGCAGTTTACAGGCCATTGGGGTGAATGAGCAGTTCTTC. The encoded protein is CASSLQAIGVNEQFF.

In this sample, this clone turned up once. This sequence joins TRBV6-5 and TRBJ2-1; D might be TRBD2 (7 bases). The CDR3 covers 15 residues. V was clipped by 8 bases and J by 1 base, with 15 bases between them. Germline V gene data show CDR1 as MNHEY and CDR2 as SVGAGI. CDR3 DNA sequence: TGTGCCAGCTGGTTAGGGGGGGCTTCCTACAATGAGCAGTTCTTC. Translated: CASWLGGASYNEQFF.

The count of this clone is one. The CDR3 sequence: CASSHRQDGDIQYF. The DNA of the CDR3 is TGTGCCAGCTCTCACCGACAGGATGGTGACATTCAGTACTTC. The chain links TRBV18 to TRBJ2-4, with D perhaps matching TRBD1 (6 bases). This CDR3 contains 14 residues. CDR1 and CDR2 from the germline V gene are KGHSH and LQKENI. Trimming left V 6 bases short and J 8 bases short, with 17 bases between.

The J gene is TRBJ2-3, the V gene TRBV4-3; D might be TRBD2 (5 bases). The V end lost 0 bases, the J end lost 5 bases, and 9 bases lay between the germline ends. Germline V CDR1 and CDR2: LGHNA, YSLEER. This CDR3 is 14 amino acids long. As DNA, the CDR3 is TGCGCCAGCAGCCAAGATCATCGGGGAGATACGCAGTATTTT. Translated: CASSQDHRGDTQYF.

A word on this clone: The same CDR3 is also encoded by other DNA sequences in this sample. The chain has TRBV11-2 and TRBJ1-5; 7 bases are shared with TRBD1. The CDR3 extends over 13 amino acids. The junction had 2 bases not matched to a gene; V was cut back by 5 bases and J by 4 bases. Germline V lookup: CDR1 SGHAT, CDR2 FQNNGV. CDR3 bases: TGTGCCAGCAGCGCGGACAGGAATCAGCCCCAGCATTTT. Protein: CASSADRNQPQHF. The whole variable domain, remainder taken from reference TRBV11-2 and TRBJ1-5, is EAGVAQSPRYKIIEKRQSVAFWCNPISGHATLYWYQQILGQGPKLLIQFQNNGVVDDSQLPKDRFSAERLKGVDSTLKIQPAKLEDSAVYLCASSADRNQPQHFGDGTRLSIL.

V is TRBV5-1 and J is TRBJ1-6; 7 bases line up with TRBD1. From germline, CDR1 is SGHRS and CDR2 YFSETQ. The CDR3 spans 19 residues. Trimming at V came to 4 bases and at J to 0 bases, leaving 13 bases not matched to a gene. The CDR3 DNA reads as TGCGCCAGCAGCAGAACCGGGACAGCCGTCAGCTCCTATAATTCACCCCTCCACTTT. Translated: CASSRTGTAVSSYNSPLHF.

This sequence joins TRBV27 and TRBJ2-2, with 7 nucleotides matching TRBD2. V was clipped by 2 bases and J by 5 bases; unmatched bases: 5. The CDR3 totals 15 residues. Looked up from germline, CDR1 is MNHEY and CDR2 is SMNVEV (reference sequence). This chain's CDR3 is CASSLGEGITGELFF. The DNA of the CDR3 is TGTGCCAGCAGTTTAGGGGAGGGGATTACCGGGGAGCTGTTTTTT.

This clone has a single count. The rearrangement links TRBV2 to TRBJ1-3; D unresolved. The CDR3 spans 13 residues. The V end lost 3 bases, the J end lost 8 bases, and 11 bases lay between the germline ends. The V gene's germline CDR1 is SNHLY and CDR2 FYNNEI. This CDR3 reads CASSEPGGYTIYF. Written as DNA, the CDR3 is TGTGCCAGCAGTGAGCCCGGCGGGTACACCATATATTTT.

The V and J genes are TRBV30 and TRBJ1-1; D call uncertain. Trimming removed 2 bases from V and 4 bases from J, with 8 bases in between. Germline CDR1 and CDR2: GTSNPN and SVGIG (reference sequence). The CDR3 extends over 12 amino acids. The CDR3 bases are TGTGCCTGGAGTCTCCGCTTCACTGAAGCTTTCTTT. Amino acid sequence: CAWSLRFTEAFF. The complete variable domain, with remaining parts taken from reference TRBV30 and TRBJ1-1, reads SQTIHQWPATLVQPVGSPLSLECTVEGTSNPNLYWYRQAAGRGLQLLFYSVGIGQISSEVPQNLSASRPQDRQFILSSKKLLLSDSGFYLCAWSLRFTEAFFGQGTRLTVV.

V gene TRBV6-1 combines with J gene TRBJ2-4, with D uncertain. The CDR3 has 12 residues. The germline CDR1 and CDR2 sequences are MNHNS and SASEGT. Trimming stripped 0 bases from V and 6 bases from J, with 3 bases between. The CDR3 sequence is CASSEATNIQYF. CDR3 nucleotides: TGTGCCAGCAGTGAAGCAACAAACATTCAGTACTTC.

This rearrangement joins TRBV4-1 to TRBJ1-1, with a tentative D call TRBD1 (5 bases). The V end lost 8 bases, the J end lost 10 bases, and 17 bases lay between the germline ends. In germline, CDR1 is MGHRA, CDR2 YSYEKL. CDR3 length equals 12 residues. The CDR3 spells CASWEWGGGAFF. The CDR3 DNA sequence: TGCGCCAGCTGGGAGTGGGGTGGGGGAGCTTTCTTT.

The chain recombines TRBV2 with TRBJ2-7; D remains ambiguous. CDR1 and CDR2 (germline): SNHLY, FYNNEI. Trimming pared 4 bases from V and 4 bases from J, leaving 11 bases between. This CDR3 has 13 residues. CDR3 coding DNA: TGTGCCAGCAGTGGGACGTCTCATTACGAGCAGTACTTC. This sequence encodes CASSGTSHYEQYF.

V is TRBV21-1 and J is TRBJ1-5; no DNA check was done on the table's D call, TRBD1. TRBV21-1 is labeled a pseudogene. The CDR3 loop spans 12 amino acids. CDR3 coding DNA: TGTGCCGGGGACAGGGGGTATCAGCCCCAGCATTTT. It translates to CAGDRGYQPQHF.

V usage is TRBV7-9 and J usage is TRBJ2-7, with 10 bases that match TRBD1. The germline V gene encodes CDR1 SEHNR and CDR2 FQNEAQ (reference sequence). J was trimmed by 6 bases and V by 8 bases; bases with no gene match: 7. CDR3 length: 13 residues. The CDR3 reads CASHRTGGSEQYF. The DNA of the CDR3 is TGTGCCAGCCATAGGACAGGGGGATCCGAGCAGTACTTC.

This clone was recorded only once. The V call is TRBV15, the J call TRBJ2-7, with a possible D match to TRBD2 (6 bases). The V gene lost 4 bases and the J gene lost 2 bases, with 15 bases spanning the gap. The CDR3 consists of 15 residues. The germline V gene has CDR1 LNHNV and CDR2 YYDKDF (reference sequence). CDR3 residues: CATSNGRSGTYEQYF. In DNA, the CDR3 is TGTGCCACCAGCAACGGCCGTAGCGGAACCTACGAGCAGTACTTC.